The source of this T cell receptor (beta chain) is a study of CD8+ T cells in alopecia areata. On the study more broadly: Severity of treated patients was scored by affected scalp percentage.

RNA extraction and reverse transcription yielded cDNA as sequencing template. The data were produced by immunoSEQ multiplex PCR, yet TCRdb's version contains in-frame clones alone and is incomplete. The data contain 160,000 or so clones, around 71% of them singletons. Study observations and caveats: The treated group had a single nonresponder, limiting CD8+ expansion-response conclusions.

Noted treatment: oral pan-JAK inhibitor, 5-10 mg twice daily. Researchers took lesional scalp punch biopsies and peripheral blood from people who were alopecia areata patients. The V gene lost 6 bases and the J gene lost 0 bases, with 8 bases spanning the gap. CDR3 length: 14 residues. Germline CDR1 and CDR2: LNHDA and SQIVND (reference sequence). This clone was found a few times. The antigen remains undetermined. The sequence came from a human donor with alopecia areata. The sample in question was CD4+ T cells sorted from blood, obtained at week 4, from a patient treated with tofacitinib. This sequence joins TRBV19 and TRBJ2-2; the D is unclear. DNA of the CDR3: TGTGCCAGTAGACTGATAGCGAACACCGGGGAGCTGTTTTTT. It is translated as CASRLIANTGELFF.